This is a list of T cell receptor beta chains from one sample in a study of cytomegalovirus exposure and HLA in healthy donors. Profiled with immunoSEQ multiplex PCR; TCRdb holds only in-frame clones, not every one. The data hold 200,000 to 300,000 clones, with about 83% observed a single time. The sample consisted of PBMCs. The receptor set was obtained from a woman aged 40 to 49 in good health and CMV-seropositive. The CDR3 runs from the conserved cysteine through the conserved F or W. A D gene is named only where the DNA matches it firmly. The size field is filled for only some rows; it gives once, few, many or a size class.

>NA|TRBJ2-4|NA|TRBV7-9
TGTGCCAGCAGCTTAGGCCTCCAGGGTCCCAAAAACATTCAGTACTTC
CASSLGLQGPKNIQYF
>NA|TRBJ2-2|NA|TRBV19
NA
CASTSDRNTGELFF
>NA|TRBJ2-6|TRBD2|TRBV19
TGTGCCAGTAGTAATAGCGGGAGTCAGTCTGGGGCCAACGTCCTGACTTTC
CASSNSGSQSGANVLTF
>once|TRBJ2-7|TRBD2|TRBV4-2
TGTGCCAGCAGCCAAGATCGGGGGGGACTAGCGGACTACGAGCAGTACTTC
CASSQDRGGLADYEQYF
>NA|TRBJ1-6|NA|TRBV18
TGTGCCAGCTCACCAGACGGGAATTCACCCCTCCACTTT
CASSPDGNSPLHF
>once|TRBJ2-7|TRBD1|TRBV13
TGTGCCAGCAGCTCGAGGGGGACAGCCGAGCAGTACTTC
CASSSRGTAEQYF
>few|TRBJ2-3|TRBD2|TRBV4-2
TGTGCCAGCAGCCCGGGGACTAGCGGTACAGATACGCAGTATTTT
CASSPGTSGTDTQYF
>NA|TRBJ2-2|TRBD2|TRBV7-9
TGTTCCAGCAGCCTGGGACTAGCGGGAGCGGTCACCGGGGAGCTGTTTTTT
CSSSLGLAGAVTGELFF
>NA|TRBJ2-2|NA|TRBV5-1
TGCGCCAGCAGCTTGGGACCCCGCACAGGCCCCGGGGAGCTGTTTTTT
CASSLGPRTGPGELFF
>NA|TRBJ2-7|NA|TRBV27
TGTGCCAGCAGTTTACAGACTAGGGGGCCATACGAGCAGTACTTC
CASSLQTRGPYEQYF
>NA|TRBJ2-7|TRBD1|TRBV6-1
TGTGCCAGCAGTGATGCGGGACAGGGGCCCTACGAGCAGTACTTC
CASSDAGQGPYEQYF
>few|TRBJ2-5|NA|TRBV11-2
TGTGCCAGCAGCTTAGATGGTCGCGGGAAAGAGACCCAGTACTTC
CASSLDGRGKETQYF
>NA|TRBJ2-7|TRBD2|TRBV28
TGTGCCAGCCGTCGGACTAGCGGCGGCTACGAGCAGTACTTC
CASRRTSGGYEQYF
>NA|TRBJ2-7|TRBD1|TRBV5-1
TGCGCCAGCAGCATCGACAGGGTTCCCGAGCAGTACTTC
CASSIDRVPEQYF
>NA|TRBJ1-4|NA|TRBV19
TGTGCCAGTGAAGCGGGCCTTGGGGAAAAACTGTTTTTT
CASEAGLGEKLFF
>NA|TRBJ1-1|NA|TRBV9
TGTGCCAGCAGCACTCAGGCAGGCCTGACGGCTTTCTTT
CASSTQAGLTAFF
>NA|TRBJ2-1|NA|TRBV5-6
TGTGCCAGCAGCTATACTATTCAGGGGGGACACAATGAGCAGTTCTTC
CASSYTIQGGHNEQFF
>NA|TRBJ2-5|NA|TRBV5-1
TGCGCCAGCAGCTTGGCAAGCTCGGAGACCCAGTACTTC
CASSLASSETQYF
>NA|TRBJ2-1|NA|TRBV6-5
TGTGCCAGCAGTTACGGGGAGCCCTACAATGAGCAGTTCTTC
CASSYGEPYNEQFF
>NA|TRBJ2-6|TRBD1|TRBV7-9
TGTTCCAGCGTAACAGGGGGCCCCGGGGCCAACGTCCTGACTTTC
CSSVTGGPGANVLTF
>NA|TRBJ2-1|NA|TRBV4-2
TGTGCCAGCAGCCAGGGGGGGTTACAGGGCCATGAGCAGTTCTTC
CASSQGGLQGHEQFF
>NA|TRBJ1-5|NA|TRBV4-2
TGTGCCAGCAGCCAAGACGGGGGAAGTAGTCAGCCCCAGCATTTT
CASSQDGGSSQPQHF
>NA|TRBJ1-5|TRBD1|TRBV10-3
TGTGCCATCAGCCCGGGACAGGATTCCAATCAGCCCCAGCATTTT
CAISPGQDSNQPQHF
>once|TRBJ2-3|NA|TRBV14
TGTGCCAGCAGCCAAGCAGGGATCGGCACAGATACGCAGTATTTT
CASSQAGIGTDTQYF
>NA|TRBJ1-4|NA|TRBV5-8
TGTGCCAGCAGCTTGTGGGTAGGGGATGAAAAACTGTTTTTT
CASSLWVGDEKLFF
>few|TRBJ1-2|NA|TRBV13
TGTGCCAGCAGCTCTACAGGGAACTATGGCTACACCTTC
CASSSTGNYGYTF
>few|TRBJ2-1|TRBD2|TRBV14
TGTGCCAGCAGCCAAGGCTACGGCGGGAGGGCCTTGAATGAGCAGTTCTTC
CASSQGYGGRALNEQFF